The text below deals with one TCR beta chain. Measured with immunoSEQ multiplex PCR; TCRdb has only the in-frame clones, and not every one. This table holds some 120,000 clones, over 85% found once. This record comes from a study of T cell changes during pregnancy in multiple sclerosis. The CDR3 covers 16 residues. Per germline, CDR1 SNHLY and CDR2 FYNNEI. The trim removed 6 bases at V and 5 bases at J, leaving 11 bases unmatched. The chain joins TRBV2 to TRBJ2-7; TRBD2 matches 12 bases. The sample consisted of peripheral blood, taken before pregnancy. The clonotype comes from a female donor with multiple sclerosis, enrolled in a pregnancy study. This CDR3 is CASRELAGGMGHEQYF. The CDR3 DNA sequence: TGTGCCAGCAGGGAACTAGCGGGGGGAATGGGTCACGAGCAGTACTTC.